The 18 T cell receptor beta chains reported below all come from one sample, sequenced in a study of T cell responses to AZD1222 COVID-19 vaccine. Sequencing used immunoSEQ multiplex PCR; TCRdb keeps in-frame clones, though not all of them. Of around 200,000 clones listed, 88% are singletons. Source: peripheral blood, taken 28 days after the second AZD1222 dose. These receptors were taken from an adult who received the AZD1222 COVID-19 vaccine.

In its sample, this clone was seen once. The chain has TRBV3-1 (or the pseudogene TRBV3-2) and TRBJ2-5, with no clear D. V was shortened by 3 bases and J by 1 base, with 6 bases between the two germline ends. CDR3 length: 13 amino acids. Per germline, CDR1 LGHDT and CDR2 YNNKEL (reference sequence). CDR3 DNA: TGTGCCAGCAGCCATCGGATCCAAGAGACCCAGTACTTC. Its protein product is CASSHRIQETQYF.

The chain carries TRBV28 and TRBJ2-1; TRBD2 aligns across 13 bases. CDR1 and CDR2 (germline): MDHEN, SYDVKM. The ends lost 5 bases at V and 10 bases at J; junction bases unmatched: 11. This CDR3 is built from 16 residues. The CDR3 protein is CASSPGTSGTVREQFF. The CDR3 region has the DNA TGTGCCAGCAGTCCCGGGACTAGCGGGACGGTTCGGGAGCAGTTCTTC.

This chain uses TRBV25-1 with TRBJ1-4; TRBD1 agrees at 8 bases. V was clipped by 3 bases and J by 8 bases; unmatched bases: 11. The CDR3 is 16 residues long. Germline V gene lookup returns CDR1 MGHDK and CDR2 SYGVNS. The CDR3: CASSDPTQGGMEKLFF. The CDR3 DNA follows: TGTGCCAGCAGTGATCCTACACAGGGGGGTATGGAAAAACTGTTTTTT.

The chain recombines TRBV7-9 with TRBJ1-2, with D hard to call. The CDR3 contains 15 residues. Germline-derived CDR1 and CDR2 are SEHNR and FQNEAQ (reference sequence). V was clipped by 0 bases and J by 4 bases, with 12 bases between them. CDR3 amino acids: CASSLAYDTGYGYTF. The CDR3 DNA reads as TGTGCCAGCAGCTTAGCGTACGACACCGGCTATGGCTACACCTTC.

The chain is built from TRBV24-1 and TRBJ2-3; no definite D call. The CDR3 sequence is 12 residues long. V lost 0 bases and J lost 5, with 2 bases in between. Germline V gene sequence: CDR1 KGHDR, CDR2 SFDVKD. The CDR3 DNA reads TGTGCCACCAGTGATTTGGGAGATACGCAGTATTTT. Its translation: CATSDLGDTQYF.

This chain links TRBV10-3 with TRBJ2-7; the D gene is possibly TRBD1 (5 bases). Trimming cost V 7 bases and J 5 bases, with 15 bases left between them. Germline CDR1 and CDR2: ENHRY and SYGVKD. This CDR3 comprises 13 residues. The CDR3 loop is CAITATSGNEQYF. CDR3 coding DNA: TGTGCCATCACCGCAACTTCAGGGAACGAGCAGTACTTC.

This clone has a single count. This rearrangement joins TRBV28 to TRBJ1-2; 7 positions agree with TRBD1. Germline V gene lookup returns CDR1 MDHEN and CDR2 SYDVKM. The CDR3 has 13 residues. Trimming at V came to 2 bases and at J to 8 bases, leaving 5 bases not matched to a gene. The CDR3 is CASSLNRGKGYTF. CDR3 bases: TGTGCCAGCAGTTTAAACAGGGGAAAAGGCTACACCTTC.

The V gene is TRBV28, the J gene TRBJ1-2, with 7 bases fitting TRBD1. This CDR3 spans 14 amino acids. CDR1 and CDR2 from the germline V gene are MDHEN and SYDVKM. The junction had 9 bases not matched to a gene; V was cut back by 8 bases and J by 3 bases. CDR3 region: CASLGQGEDYGYTF. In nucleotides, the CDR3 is TGTGCCAGCCTCGGGCAGGGGGAGGACTATGGCTACACCTTC.

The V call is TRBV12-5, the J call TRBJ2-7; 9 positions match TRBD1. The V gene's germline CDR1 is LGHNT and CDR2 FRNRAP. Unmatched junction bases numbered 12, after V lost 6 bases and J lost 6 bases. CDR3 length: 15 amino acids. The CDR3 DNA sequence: TGTGCTAGTGGGTGTCCGGGACAGGGTACAACCGAGCAGTACTTC. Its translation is CASGCPGQGTTEQYF.

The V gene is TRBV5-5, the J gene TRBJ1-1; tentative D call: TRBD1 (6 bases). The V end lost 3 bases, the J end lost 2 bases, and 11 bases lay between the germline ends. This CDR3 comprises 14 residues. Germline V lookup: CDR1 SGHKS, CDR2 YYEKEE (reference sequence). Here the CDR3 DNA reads TGTGCCAGCAGCTGGGACATATTCAACACTGAAGCTTTCTTT. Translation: CASSWDIFNTEAFF.

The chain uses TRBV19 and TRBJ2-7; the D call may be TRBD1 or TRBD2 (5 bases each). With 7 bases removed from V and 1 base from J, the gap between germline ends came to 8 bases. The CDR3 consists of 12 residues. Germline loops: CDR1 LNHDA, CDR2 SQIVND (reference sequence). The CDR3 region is CASMGESYEQYF. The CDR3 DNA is TGTGCCAGTATGGGGGAGTCCTACGAGCAGTACTTC.

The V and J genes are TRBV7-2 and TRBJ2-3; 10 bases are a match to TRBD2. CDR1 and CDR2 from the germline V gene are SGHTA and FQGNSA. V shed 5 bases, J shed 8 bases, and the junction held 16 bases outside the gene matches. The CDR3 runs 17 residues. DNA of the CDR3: TGTGCCAGCAGCCCCGTCCTAGCGGGAGCCTCCGGGGGTACGCAGTATTTT. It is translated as CASSPVLAGASGGTQYF.

CDR3 in DNA: TGCAGCGTGACGGGACTAGCGGGGAAAAGCTCCTACGAGCAGTACTTC. Encoded protein: CSVTGLAGKSSYEQYF. The chain uses TRBV29-1 and TRBJ2-7; 13 bases are a match to TRBD2. CDR1 and CDR2 (germline): SQVTM, ANQGSEA. V shed 6 bases, J shed 0 bases, and the junction held 8 bases outside the gene matches. The CDR3 consists of 16 residues.

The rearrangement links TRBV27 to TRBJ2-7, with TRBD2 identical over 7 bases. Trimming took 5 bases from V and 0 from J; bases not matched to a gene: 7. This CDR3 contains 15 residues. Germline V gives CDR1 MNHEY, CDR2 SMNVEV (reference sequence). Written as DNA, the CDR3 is TGTGCCAGCAGTCCAGCTAGCGGACTCTCCTACGAGCAGTACTTC. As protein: CASSPASGLSYEQYF.

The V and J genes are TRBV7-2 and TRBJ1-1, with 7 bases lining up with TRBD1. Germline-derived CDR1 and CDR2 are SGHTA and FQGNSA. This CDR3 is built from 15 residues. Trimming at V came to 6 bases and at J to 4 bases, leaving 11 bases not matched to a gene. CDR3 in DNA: TGTGCCAGCAGGCGAGGGGGCAGGGGGGGCACTGAAGCTTTCTTT. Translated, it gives CASRRGGRGGTEAFF.

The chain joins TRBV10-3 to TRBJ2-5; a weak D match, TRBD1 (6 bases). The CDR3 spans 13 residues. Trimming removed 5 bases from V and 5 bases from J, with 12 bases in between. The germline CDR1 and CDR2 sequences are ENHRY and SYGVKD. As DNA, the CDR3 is TGTGCCATCAGTACAACAGGGTACGAGACCCAGTACTTC. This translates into CAISTTGYETQYF.

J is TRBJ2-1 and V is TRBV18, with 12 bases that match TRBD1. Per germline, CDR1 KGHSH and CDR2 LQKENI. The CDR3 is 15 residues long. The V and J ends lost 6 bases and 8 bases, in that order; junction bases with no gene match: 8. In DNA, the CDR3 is TGTGCCAGCTCGCCATCGGGACAGGGGGCACATGAGCAGTTCTTC. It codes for CASSPSGQGAHEQFF.

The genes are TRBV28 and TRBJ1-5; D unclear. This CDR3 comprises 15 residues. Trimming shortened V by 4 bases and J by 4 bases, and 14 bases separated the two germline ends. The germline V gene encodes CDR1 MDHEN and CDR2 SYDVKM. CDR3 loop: CASSSGRSPNQPQHF. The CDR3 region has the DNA TGTGCCAGCAGTTCTGGCAGGAGCCCAAATCAGCCCCAGCATTTT.